The clone carrying this TCR beta chain was counted a few times. The V gene lost 4 bases and the J gene lost 0 bases, with 6 bases spanning the gap. The CDR3 has 13 amino acids. Germline CDR1 and CDR2: LNHDA and SQIVND (reference sequence). This sample is part of a study of blood T cell repertoires in COVID-19. Libraries were prepared by immunoSEQ multiplex PCR; TCRdb keeps only in-frame clonotypes and omits some of them. Seen here are approximately 220,000 clones, more than 80% observed once, and the top ten hold about 1.2%. The receptor's source is a man aged 30 to 39 who had recovered from COVID-19. The chain carries TRBV19 and TRBJ1-2; D unclear. The sequencing input was PBMCs or T cells enriched from blood (not recorded which). CDR3 nucleotides: TGTGCCAGTAGTAGGCCAGCTAACTATGGCTACACCTTC. Translating gives CASSRPANYGYTF.